The rows below give T cell receptor beta chains drawn from one sample of a study of graft-versus-host responses after intestinal transplantation. These receptors have no known antigen. Data came from immunoSEQ multiplex PCR; TCRdb stores just in-frame clones and leaves some out. The data show about 51,000 clones, roughly 96% seen once. The sequencing here drew on unstimulated CD8+ T cells sorted from spleen or lymph node cells, taken before transplant. The origin of the receptors is a human donor who was the organ donor for an intestinal transplant. CDR3s include the opening cysteine and the closing phenylalanine or tryptophan. A D gene is named only where the DNA matches it firmly. Size values are once, few and many counts, or a class for expanded clones, and some rows have none.

clone_size j_call d_call v_call cdr3_nt cdr3_aa
. TRBJ2-3 . TRBV9 TGTGCCAGCAGCTCGAGAGATTGGGGAACAGATACGCAGTATTTT CASSSRDWGTDTQYF
. TRBJ2-1 TRBD1 TRBV5-5 TGTGCCAGCAGCACCCTTTGGGCAGGGGGTTTCTACAATGAGCAGTTCTTC CASSTLWAGGFYNEQFF
. TRBJ2-5 . TRBV7-3 TGTGCCAGCAGCTTAATGGGCCCGGACACGGGGGAGACCCAGTACTTC CASSLMGPDTGETQYF
. TRBJ2-1 . TRBV6-5 TGTGCCAGCAGTTACTCCGCAGGGGATCTCTACAATGAGCAGTTCTTC CASSYSAGDLYNEQFF
. TRBJ2-7 TRBD2 TRBV4-1 TGCGCCAGCAGCCCGGGGGGGACTAGCGACGAGCAGTACTTC CASSPGGTSDEQYF
. TRBJ2-5 . TRBV29-1 TGCAGCGTTGATTGGGGGCAGGGTACCGAGACCCAGTACTTC CSVDWGQGTETQYF
once TRBJ2-7 TRBD1 TRBV7-8 TGTGCCAGCAGCCCCTACCGACAGGGATCCTACGAGCAGTACTTC CASSPYRQGSYEQYF
. TRBJ1-5 TRBD1 TRBV5-4 TGTGCCAGCAGCTACGGGACAGGGAATCAGCCCCAGCATTTT CASSYGTGNQPQHF
once TRBJ2-7 . TRBV11-2 TGTGCCAGCACACGCGATGAGGCCGAGCAGTACTTC CASTRDEAEQYF
. TRBJ2-7 . TRBV4-1 TGCGCCAGCAGCCTTGCAAAACAGGGTTCCTACGAGCAGTACTTC CASSLAKQGSYEQYF
. TRBJ1-1 . TRBV2 TGTGCCAGCCTGGACTGGGACACTGAAGCTTTCTTT CASLDWDTEAFF
once TRBJ2-1 TRBD1 TRBV27 TGTGCCAGCAGTTTACTTTTTTCGGACAGGGGGGTTCGGAATGAGCAGTTCTTC CASSLLFSDRGVRNEQFF
. TRBJ2-7 . TRBV4-3 TGCGCCAGCAGCCAAGATCGTCCCCCAGTCCCCTACGGGCAGTACTTC CASSQDRPPVPYGQYF
. TRBJ2-3 . TRBV11-2 TGTGCCAGCAGCTTAACCTTATCGGGGGCAATCACAGATACGCAGTATTTT CASSLTLSGAITDTQYF
. TRBJ1-1 TRBD1 TRBV19 TGTGCCAGTAGTATGAAACAGGGGGCTAGGGCCGGAGCTTTCTTT CASSMKQGARAGAFF
. TRBJ1-6 . TRBV15 TGTGCCACCAGTATCGGCCTCAATGCGAAGCGACCCCTCCACTTT CATSIGLNAKRPLHF
. TRBJ2-3 TRBD1 TRBV7-9 TGTGCCAGCAGCCCAACGACAGGGTCCCGCACAGATACGCAGTATTTT CASSPTTGSRTDTQYF
few TRBJ1-1 . TRBV5-4 TGTGCCAGCAGCTTGGGGGGGAACACTGAAGCTTTCTTT CASSLGGNTEAFF
. TRBJ1-5 TRBD1 TRBV30 TGTGCCTGGAGTGGACAGGGCCTCAATCAGCCCCAGCATTTT CAWSGQGLNQPQHF
once TRBJ2-6 . TRBV7-7 TGTGCCAGCAGCTTAGGAGGGGTGGGGGCCAACGTCCTGACTTTC CASSLGGVGANVLTF
. TRBJ1-1 . TRBV10-1 TGCGCCAGCAGTGACAGGGGAAGCACTGAAGCTTTCTTT CASSDRGSTEAFF
. TRBJ2-7 . TRBV7-6 TGTGCCAGCAGTTTTAGGGTCGGTCACCCCTACGAGCAGTACTTC CASSFRVGHPYEQYF
. TRBJ1-1 . TRBV27 TGTGCCAGCAGTTTGCAGGGCCAGGGTTGGAACACTGAAGCTTTCTTT CASSLQGQGWNTEAFF
. TRBJ2-7 . TRBV14 TGTGCCAGCAGCCAAGATAGGGGCCTATCCTACGAGCAGTACTTC CASSQDRGLSYEQYF
. TRBJ2-7 . TRBV2 TGTGCCAGCAGCTCTGGTCCAAGCGCGGGCTACGAGCAGTACTTC CASSSGPSAGYEQYF
. TRBJ2-7 . TRBV21-1 TGTGCCAGGATAAGTCAAATTCCGGGACTTTTTCGTGGCAGACCATTCTACGAGCAGTACTTC CARISQIPGLFRGRPFYEQYF
. TRBJ1-2 . TRBV27 TGTGCCAGCAGTACAGATTATGGCTACACCTTC CASSTDYGYTF
. TRBJ2-2 TRBD1 TRBV6-4 TGTGCCAGCAGTCCAACAGGGGGTCCCGGGGAGCTGTTTTTT CASSPTGGPGELFF
. TRBJ2-1 TRBD1 TRBV28 TGTGCCAGCAGTCTCCCCGGACAGGGAATTTTCGGTGAGCAGTTCTTC CASSLPGQGIFGEQFF
. TRBJ1-4 . TRBV18 TGTGCCAGCTCACCCCTGGAGGAAAATGAAAAACTGTTTTTT CASSPLEENEKLFF
. TRBJ2-4 TRBD1 TRBV7-9 TGTGCCAGCAGCTTATCAGGGGGCGTCTGGGGAAACATTCAGTACTTC CASSLSGGVWGNIQYF
. TRBJ2-1 . TRBV4-1 TGCGCCAGCAGCCAAAGGGCACCGGATGAGCAGTTCTTC CASSQRAPDEQFF
. TRBJ1-1 . TRBV27 TGTGCCAGCACGGACGGTATGAACACTGAAGCTTTCTTT CASTDGMNTEAFF
once TRBJ2-5 TRBD1 TRBV6-5 TGTGCCAGCAGGGGGGACAGGTCGGACTGGGAGACCCAGTACTTC CASRGDRSDWETQYF
. TRBJ2-7 TRBD2 TRBV7-9 TGTGCCAGCAGCTTAGCGGTGGGACTAATCCACGAGCAGTACTTC CASSLAVGLIHEQYF
. TRBJ2-7 TRBD2 TRBV4-1 TGCGCCAGCAGCCGGTCGCCAAGCGGGGGGCTCTACGAGCAGTACTTC CASSRSPSGGLYEQYF
. TRBJ2-3 . TRBV30 TGTGCCTGGAGTGGACTACGTGGGGGAACAGATACGCAGTATTTT CAWSGLRGGTDTQYF
. TRBJ2-6 TRBD1 TRBV4-1 TGCGCCAGCAGCCAGACAGGGGTTGGGGCCAACGTCCTGACTTTC CASSQTGVGANVLTF
. TRBJ2-1 . TRBV4-3 TGCGCCAGCAGCCAAGACATGGACAGCAATTACAATGAGCAGTTCTTC CASSQDMDSNYNEQFF
. TRBJ2-1 TRBD2 TRBV28 TGTGCCAGCAGTTTCAGAGCGGGGTACAATGAGCAGTTCTTC CASSFRAGYNEQFF
once TRBJ2-3 TRBD2 TRBV29-1 TGCAGCGTTGGGGACTACAGCACAGATACGCAGTATTTT CSVGDYSTDTQYF
. TRBJ1-1 . TRBV10-3 TGTGCCATCAGTGACAGCCCAGGGACGACTGAAGCTTTCTTT CAISDSPGTTEAFF
. TRBJ2-7 . TRBV11-2 TGTGCCAGCAGCTTAAGGGGTAACGAGCAGTACTTC CASSLRGNEQYF
once TRBJ2-5 TRBD1 TRBV4-2 TGTGCCAGCAGCCAAGAAGCAGGACAGGGTGAGACCCAGTACTTC CASSQEAGQGETQYF
. TRBJ2-7 TRBD1 TRBV29-1 TGCAGCGGCGGACAGGGGGCATCGTACGAGCAGTACTTC CSGGQGASYEQYF
. TRBJ2-5 TRBD2 TRBV10-3 TGTGCCATCAGTGAGTCTAGCGGGGAGGGAAGAGAGACCCAGTACTTC CAISESSGEGRETQYF
. TRBJ1-1 . TRBV9 TGTGCCAGCAGCGTAGGGACAGTGAACACTGAAGCTTTCTTT CASSVGTVNTEAFF
. TRBJ2-7 TRBD1 TRBV13 TGTGCCAGCAGCACCGGGACAGGGGGCGACGACGAGCAGTACTTC CASSTGTGGDDEQYF
. TRBJ1-4 . TRBV28 TGTGCCAGCAGCCGAACAACTAATGAAAAACTGTTTTTT CASSRTTNEKLFF
. TRBJ2-7 . TRBV7-9 TGTGCCAGCAGCGCCCACGTGAACGAGCAGTACTTC CASSAHVNEQYF
. TRBJ2-7 TRBD2 TRBV7-9 TGTGCCAGCAGCTGGGGAGGGGAGCAGTACTTC CASSWGGEQYF
. TRBJ2-1 . TRBV19 TGTGCCAGTAGTATCGGAGGGGGGGGCAATGAGCAGTTCTTC CASSIGGGGNEQFF
. TRBJ1-1 . TRBV11-3 TGTGCCAGCAGCTCCCCGGACTCGAGAACTGAAGCTTTCTTT CASSSPDSRTEAFF
. TRBJ2-4 TRBD1 TRBV25-1 TGTGCCAGCAGTGAAGCGACAGGGGGAGCCTACATTCAGTACTTC CASSEATGGAYIQYF